The rows below give T cell receptor beta chains drawn from one sample of a study of long-term antiretroviral therapy in people with HIV. The repertoire was sequenced with immunoSEQ multiplex PCR; TCRdb's copy has only in-frame clones and lacks some. The sample carries some 47,000 clones, about 95% recorded once. Sample: unsorted PBMCs, taken 3.7 years after starting antiretroviral therapy. These receptors all stem from a woman in her forties or fifties with HIV. The CDR3 runs from the conserved cysteine through the conserved F or W. A D gene is named only where the DNA matches it firmly. The size of a clone is reported for some rows only, either as once, few or many, or as a class for expanded clones.

j_call	v_call	d_call	clone_size	cdr3_aa	cdr3_nt
TRBJ1-4	TRBV6-5	TRBD1	NA	CASRATGDHEKLFF	TGTGCCAGCAGAGCAACAGGGGACCATGAAAAACTGTTTTTT
TRBJ1-2	TRBV5-6	NA	NA	CASSFPRDHSGYTF	TGTGCCAGCAGCTTTCCCAGGGATCACAGTGGCTACACCTTC
TRBJ2-7	TRBV11-2	NA	NA	CASSFSADSYEQYF	TGTGCCAGCAGCTTTTCGGCGGACTCCTACGAGCAGTACTTC
TRBJ1-1	TRBV2	NA	few	CASRDERAVNTEAFF	TGTGCCAGCAGAGATGAGAGGGCAGTGAACACTGAAGCTTTCTTT
TRBJ1-2	TRBV7-3	NA	once	CASSLNPGDYGYTF	TGTGCCAGCAGCTTAAATCCAGGGGACTATGGCTACACCTTC
TRBJ2-3	TRBV10-3	TRBD2	NA	CAISESSGATDTQYF	TGTGCCATCAGTGAGTCAAGCGGGGCCACAGATACGCAGTATTTT
TRBJ2-1	TRBV27	NA	NA	CASSWDLRPNNEQFF	TGTGCCAGCAGTTGGGATCTAAGACCTAACAATGAGCAGTTCTTC
TRBJ1-1	TRBV7-9	NA	NA	CASSPPRQPPEAFF	TGTGCCAGCAGCCCTCCCCGACAGCCACCTGAAGCTTTCTTT
TRBJ2-5	TRBV5-8	NA	NA	CASSTYMGPGETQYF	TGTGCCAGCAGCACCTACATGGGACCCGGGGAGACCCAGTACTTC
TRBJ1-2	TRBV5-6	TRBD1	NA	CASLGQGGYGYTF	TGTGCCAGCTTGGGACAGGGGGGTTATGGCTACACCTTC
TRBJ2-7	TRBV19	NA	once	CASSIQGAYEQYF	TGTGCCAGTAGTATACAGGGAGCGTACGAGCAGTACTTC
TRBJ1-2	TRBV4-2	NA	NA	CASSQDLGYTF	TGTGCCAGCAGCCAAGATCTTGGCTACACCTTC
TRBJ2-3	TRBV19	TRBD2	NA	CASSIGVSGGAVLSTDTQYF	TGTGCCAGTAGTATTGGGGTTAGCGGGGGGGCCGTCCTTAGCACAGATACGCAGTATTTT
TRBJ2-2	TRBV5-6	NA	NA	CASSILPGLNTGELFF	TGTGCCAGCAGCATTCTTCCGGGATTAAACACCGGGGAGCTGTTTTTT
TRBJ1-2	TRBV7-2	NA	NA	CASSQVRGFGYTF	TGTGCCAGCAGCCAAGTAAGGGGATTCGGCTACACCTTC
TRBJ2-3	TRBV11-2	NA	NA	CASSLERGPTDTQYF	TGTGCCAGCAGCTTAGAGCGGGGTCCCACAGATACGCAGTATTTT
TRBJ2-2	TRBV30	TRBD1	NA	CAWSAEIQGAGGELFF	TGTGCCTGGAGTGCAGAGATACAGGGGGCTGGCGGGGAGCTGTTTTTT
TRBJ1-5	TRBV4-1	NA	NA	CASRLTQLTDQPQHF	TGCGCCAGCAGACTCACACAGCTTACAGATCAGCCCCAGCATTTT
TRBJ2-1	TRBV30	NA	NA	CAWSGGQQFF	TGTGCCTGGAGCGGGGGCCAGCAGTTCTTC
TRBJ2-7	TRBV10-2	TRBD1	NA	CASTSPDRSFEQYF	TGCGCCAGCACATCACCGGACAGGTCTTTCGAGCAGTACTTC
TRBJ2-1	TRBV10-2	TRBD2	NA	CASSETSGFYNEQFF	TGCGCCAGCAGTGAAACTAGCGGGTTTTACAATGAGCAGTTCTTC
TRBJ1-1	TRBV7-2	TRBD1	NA	CASSPQGATEAFF	TGTGCCAGCAGCCCACAGGGGGCAACTGAAGCTTTCTTT
TRBJ2-1	TRBV6-5	TRBD1	NA	CASSPGQGLSNEQFF	TGTGCCAGCAGCCCGGGACAGGGTCTCTCCAATGAGCAGTTCTTC
TRBJ1-1	TRBV6-5	NA	NA	CASSYEGFTEAFF	TGTGCCAGCAGTTACGAGGGTTTCACTGAAGCTTTCTTT
TRBJ2-7	TRBV5-4	TRBD2	once	CASTQQPGLAGAEQYF	TGTGCCAGCACGCAACAACCGGGACTAGCGGGGGCCGAGCAGTACTTC
TRBJ2-7	TRBV27	NA	NA	CASSLGGPVVF	TGTGCCAGCAGTTTGGGGGGACCCGTGGTCTTC
TRBJ2-2	TRBV6-5	TRBD2	NA	CASSLAGGVTGELFF	TGTGCCAGCAGTTTAGCGGGGGGCGTCACCGGGGAGCTGTTTTTT